This TCR beta chain was recovered during a study of blood T cell repertoires in COVID-19. Authors' analysis steps: Using reference gene primer amplification, nucleated cell counts were estimated. Measured with immunoSEQ multiplex PCR; TCRdb has only the in-frame clones, and not every one. Clone size and the V and J calls come from that table; the DNA yielded D and trimming. The sample carries about 94,000 clones, 80% to 85% recorded once. This TCR came from a man in his sixties with acute or convalescent COVID-19. Material: peripheral blood.

The CDR3 loop is CASSRSTGSYEQYF. CDR3 bases: TGTGCCAGCAGCCGCTCGACAGGGTCCTACGAGCAGTACTTC. This sequence joins TRBV6-6 and TRBJ2-7; 7 nucleotides agree with TRBD1. There are 14 residues in the CDR3. Germline lookup yields CDR1 MNHNY and CDR2 SVGAGI (reference sequence). With V trimmed by 6 bases and J by 1 base, 6 bases remained unmatched.